This TCR beta chain is drawn from a study of blood T cells in healthy people across ages. Study-wide findings and caveats: Strong correlation existed between TCR beta diversity and naive T cell percentage.

The CDR3 is made up of 17 amino acids. Per germline, CDR1 SGHRS and CDR2 YFSETQ. Trimming stripped 4 bases from V and 7 bases from J, with 23 bases between. Notes on this clonotype: Antigen unknown.

Sample-barcoded 5' priming and a J-beta primer mix drove a second PCR of roughly 6 to 12 cycles. Using its own MiXCR run on the 5' RACE reads, TCRdb lists one record per CDR3 protein. The sample carries 700,000 to 900,000 distinct CDR3 sequences, approximately 53% recorded once. The sequencing input was blood. The source of this sequence is a man older than 75 in good health. The chain joins TRBV5-1 to TRBJ1-4; D possibly corresponds to TRBD1 (6 bases). The CDR3 bases are TGCGCCAGCAGCCGGGGCACGTCAGGGGTGGCGACTGAAAAACTGTTTTTT. Its translation: CASSRGTSGVATEKLFF. Variable domain in full (rest from reference TRBV5-1 and TRBJ1-4): KAGVTQTPRYLIKTRGQQVTLSCSPISGHRSVSWYQQTPGQGLQFLFEYFSETQRNKGNFPGRFSGRQFSNSRSEMNVSTLELGDSALYLCASSRGTSGVATEKLFFGSGTQLSVL.